The 26 T cell receptor beta chains below come from one sample, sequenced in a study of siplizumab effects on memory and regulatory T cells. The assay was immunoSEQ multiplex PCR, and TCRdb's table has in-frame clones only and misses some. Here the sample spans about 56,000 clones, around 97% being singletons. Sequencing was performed on naive CD8+ T cells sorted from blood. The receptors originated from a human donor in good health.

The chain has TRBV5-6 and TRBJ2-1, with no clear D. V was shortened by 1 base and J by 0 bases, with 8 bases between the two germline ends. Per germline, CDR1 SGHDT and CDR2 YYEEEE. This CDR3 region has 15 residues. CDR3 loop: CASSLSATSYNEQFF. The CDR3, as DNA: TGTGCCAGCAGCTTGTCGGCAACCTCCTACAATGAGCAGTTCTTC.

The chain has TRBV5-1 and TRBJ2-3, with no clear D. The CDR3 extends over 13 amino acids. The germline CDR1 and CDR2 sequences are SGHRS and YFSETQ. Trimming removed 3 bases from V and 3 bases from J, with 8 bases in between. CDR3 sequence: CASSWEETDTQYF. The CDR3 DNA follows: TGCGCCAGCAGCTGGGAAGAAACAGATACGCAGTATTTT.

The V call is TRBV7-9, the J call TRBJ2-7; tentatively, D is TRBD1 (6 bases). The germline V gene encodes CDR1 SEHNR and CDR2 FQNEAQ (reference sequence). V lost 4 bases, J lost 3 bases, and 19 bases lay in between. The CDR3 spans 16 residues. DNA of the CDR3: TGTGCCAGCAGCTCCCCAGGGGAATTAAACCTCTACGAGCAGTACTTC. Amino acid sequence: CASSSPGELNLYEQYF.

The chain employs TRBV7-2 and TRBJ2-1, with a tentative D call TRBD2 (5 bases). The CDR3 length is 15 residues. Germline values: CDR1 SGHTA, CDR2 FQGNSA. The germline V and J ends were trimmed by 2 bases and 6 bases, with 14 bases remaining between them. CDR3 DNA: TGTGCCAGCAGCTTAATAGCGTACCCCCCCAATGAGCAGTTCTTC. This gives the protein CASSLIAYPPNEQFF.

This sequence joins TRBV9 and TRBJ1-2; D possibly corresponds to TRBD1 (5 bases). The V end lost 0 bases, the J end lost 3 bases, and 12 bases lay between the germline ends. CDR1 and CDR2 (germline): SGDLS, YYNGEE. The CDR3 runs to 15 residues. For the CDR3, the DNA is TGTGCCAGCAGCGTAGTAGGGACTCCTGACTATGGCTACACCTTC. This gives the protein CASSVVGTPDYGYTF. Variable domain in full (rest from reference TRBV9 and TRBJ1-2): DSGVTQTPKHLITATGQRVTLRCSPRSGDLSVYWYQQSLDQGLQFLIQYYNGEERAKGNILERFSAQQFPDLHSELNLSSLELGDSALYFCASSVVGTPDYGYTFGSGTRLTVV.

The rearrangement links TRBV4-2 to TRBJ2-1; 13 nucleotides match TRBD2. With V trimmed by 5 bases and J by 8 bases, 3 bases remained unmatched. Germline loops: CDR1 LGHNA, CDR2 YNFKEQ. The CDR3 is 14 residues long. The CDR3 here is CASSEGLAGDEQFF. The CDR3 DNA follows: TGTGCCAGCAGCGAAGGACTAGCGGGAGATGAGCAGTTCTTC.

The V and J genes are TRBV9 and TRBJ1-2; 10 bases agree with TRBD1. V trimming: 4 bases; J trimming: 4 bases; junction bases outside the gene matches: 10. The CDR3 is 16 amino acids. Germline-derived CDR1 and CDR2 are SGDLS and YYNGEE. The CDR3 is CASSPDGTGVVYGYTF. In DNA, the CDR3 is TGTGCCAGCAGCCCCGACGGGACAGGGGTGGTCTATGGCTACACCTTC.

The chain has TRBV4-1 and TRBJ1-5; 8 nucleotides agree with TRBD1. The CDR3 totals 17 residues. Germline values: CDR1 MGHRA, CDR2 YSYEKL. V lost 3 bases and J lost 1; bases outside the gene matches: 8. CDR3 protein: CASSHGQGLGSNQPQHF. As DNA, the CDR3 is TGCGCCAGCAGCCACGGACAGGGCCTTGGGAGCAATCAGCCCCAGCATTTT.

A word on this clone: The junction departs from the called germline gene at one end, perhaps through a read error. This chain joins TRBV14 and TRBJ2-7; no firm D call. The germline V gene has CDR1 SGHDN and CDR2 FVKESK. This CDR3 spans 12 amino acids. The CDR3 spells CASSQDLVGRLF. Written as DNA, the CDR3 is TGTGCCAGCAGCCAAGATCTAGTAGGCCGTCTCTTC.

The chain links TRBV29-1 to TRBJ1-2; D may be TRBD1 (6 bases). Looked up from germline, CDR1 is SQVTM and CDR2 is ANQGSEA. The CDR3 has 12 amino acids. V was clipped by 8 bases and J by 4 bases, with 14 bases between them. CDR3 residues: CSFEQGSYGYTF. DNA of the CDR3: TGCAGCTTCGAACAGGGATCCTATGGCTACACCTTC.

This rearrangement joins TRBV27 to TRBJ1-4, with D hard to call. Germline V gives CDR1 MNHEY, CDR2 SMNVEV (reference sequence). The V end lost 8 bases, the J end lost 1 base, and 11 bases lay between the germline ends. This CDR3 has 14 residues. In nucleotides, the CDR3 is TGTGCCAGCGGCAGTTTTTTAACTAATGAAAAACTGTTTTTT. It translates to CASGSFLTNEKLFF.

The chain recombines TRBV13 with TRBJ2-2; perhaps TRBD1 as D (5 bases). The CDR3 covers 15 residues. The V end lost 5 bases, the J end lost 9 bases, and 19 bases lay between the germline ends. Germline assignment: CDR1 PRHDT and CDR2 FYEKMQ (reference sequence). DNA of the CDR3: TGTGCCAGCAGCCAAGGACACTTAGGCGTCTGGGAGCTGTTTTTT. It translates to CASSQGHLGVWELFF.

The V and J genes are TRBV14 and TRBJ2-1, with D maybe TRBD1 (6 bases). The CDR3 covers 15 residues. Between the trimmed V and J ends, which lost 4 bases and 4 bases, there was a span of 14 bases. The germline V gene encodes CDR1 SGHDN and CDR2 FVKESK. The DNA of the CDR3 is TGTGCCAGCAGCCGCTCCCGGACAGCTTACAATGAGCAGTTCTTC. It codes for CASSRSRTAYNEQFF.

This sequence joins TRBV13 and TRBJ1-1, with D unresolved. The ends were cut back, 5 bases at V and 3 bases at J, with 10 bases in the middle. The CDR3 consists of 13 residues. Germline lookup yields CDR1 PRHDT and CDR2 FYEKMQ (reference sequence). CDR3 nucleotides: TGTGCCAGCAGCCCGACCCTGGACACTGAAGCTTTCTTT. Its protein is CASSPTLDTEAFF.

This chain links TRBV7-2 with TRBJ2-1; TRBD2 matches at 7 bases. Trimming removed 4 bases from V and 9 bases from J; junction bases left unmatched: 9. Germline CDR1 is SGHTA and CDR2 is FQGNSA. There are 14 residues in the CDR3. This chain's CDR3 is CASSSGPGGSEQFF. The CDR3 nucleotides read TGTGCCAGCAGCTCGGGACCCGGGGGGAGTGAGCAGTTCTTC.

The chain has TRBV11-2 and TRBJ2-7; D could derive from TRBD1 or TRBD2 (5 bases each). V lost 1 base to trimming and J lost 7 bases, with 23 bases between them. The CDR3 is 17 amino acids. Germline V CDR1 and CDR2: SGHAT, FQNNGV. CDR3 DNA sequence: TGTGCCAGCAGCTTAGTAGTCATCCGGGACCAGATAATTGAGCAGTACTTC. Amino acid sequence: CASSLVVIRDQIIEQYF.

V and J are TRBV7-3 and TRBJ2-1; TRBD2 matches at 11 bases. The CDR3 extends over 17 amino acids. Germline values: CDR1 SGHTA, CDR2 FQGTGA. Trimming cost V 3 bases and J 6 bases; bases outside gene matches: 10. Written as DNA, the CDR3 is TGTGCCAGCAGCTTTAGGGGATTAGCGGGAGGGGTCAATGAGCAGTTCTTC. Protein: CASSFRGLAGGVNEQFF.

The chain has TRBV10-3 and TRBJ1-4; D unresolved. The V end was cut by 0 bases, the J end by 6 bases, with 11 bases between. Germline V gene sequence: CDR1 ENHRY, CDR2 SYGVKD. The CDR3 spans 15 residues. CDR3 nucleotides: TGTGCCATCAGTGAGTCGTTGAGTCCTCATGAAAAACTGTTTTTT. Translating gives CAISESLSPHEKLFF.

This clone was recorded only once. The chain has TRBV7-3 and TRBJ1-1; D unclear. V lost 3 bases, J lost 1 base, and 6 bases lay in between. Germline CDR1 reads SGHTA; CDR2 reads FQGTGA. The CDR3 extends over 13 amino acids. The CDR3 DNA reads TGTGCCAGCAGCTTGAACGGGAACACTGAAGCTTTCTTT. It encodes CASSLNGNTEAFF.

The rearrangement links TRBV7-2 to TRBJ2-2; TRBD2 might be the D (6 bases). The ends were cut back, 1 base at V and 3 bases at J, with 6 bases in the middle. In germline, CDR1 is SGHTA, CDR2 FQGNSA. The CDR3 runs 14 residues. Here the CDR3 DNA reads TGTGCCAGCAGCTTAGGGGGGGACACCGGGGAGCTGTTTTTT. Protein: CASSLGGDTGELFF. Looking up the rest from reference TRBV7-2 and TRBJ2-2 gives the full variable domain: GAGVSQSPSNKVTEKGKDVELRCDPISGHTALYWYRQSLGQGLEFLIYFQGNSAPDKSGLPSDRFSAERTGGSVSTLTIQRTQQEDSAVYLCASSLGGDTGELFFGEGSRLTVL.

The chain carries TRBV29-1 and TRBJ2-7, with a possible D match to TRBD2 (5 bases). Germline-derived CDR1 and CDR2 are SQVTM and ANQGSEA. Between the trimmed V and J ends, which lost 3 bases and 2 bases, there was a span of 14 bases. The CDR3 is 14 residues long. The CDR3 region is CSVESGLSPYEQYF. In nucleotides, the CDR3 is TGCAGCGTTGAGTCAGGACTGTCGCCCTACGAGCAGTACTTC.

This sequence joins TRBV28 and TRBJ1-1; D is undetermined. Trimming took 3 bases from V and 0 from J, leaving 8 bases between them. Looked up from germline, CDR1 is MDHEN and CDR2 is SYDVKM. The CDR3 contains 14 residues. The CDR3 protein is CASSFAELNTEAFF. The CDR3 coding sequence is TGTGCCAGCAGTTTTGCAGAGCTGAACACTGAAGCTTTCTTT.

The rearrangement uses TRBV7-6 and TRBJ2-5; D is ambiguous. V lost 1 base, J lost 4 bases, and 7 bases lay in between. The CDR3 sequence is 13 residues long. The germline gives CDR1 SGHVS, CDR2 FNYEAQ. The CDR3 protein is CASSLDESETQYF. The CDR3 DNA reads as TGTGCCAGCAGCTTAGATGAATCAGAGACCCAGTACTTC. The full variable domain, rest sourced from reference TRBV7-6 and TRBJ2-5, is GAGVSQSPRYKVTKRGQDVALRCDPISGHVSLYWYRQALGQGPEFLTYFNYEAQQDKSGLPNDRFSAERPEGSISTLTIQRTEQRDSAMYRCASSLDESETQYFGPGTRLLVL.

As concerns this clone: This specimen includes other DNA sequences encoding the same CDR3. The chain couples TRBV6-5 to TRBJ2-7; TRBD2 might be the D (6 bases). Germline-derived CDR1 and CDR2 are MNHEY and SVGAGI. The CDR3 contains 11 residues. Trimming removed 3 bases at V and 7 bases at J, with 7 bases between. The CDR3 is CASSYGREQYF. The DNA for the CDR3 is TGTGCCAGCAGTTATGGGAGGGAGCAGTACTTC.

This chain connects TRBV29-1 to TRBJ1-2; D is unresolved. The CDR3 totals 14 residues. Germline loops: CDR1 SQVTM, CDR2 ANQGSEA. V was clipped by 4 bases and J by 6 bases, with 18 bases between them. The CDR3 sequence is CSVAGQTSNNGYTF. The CDR3, as DNA: TGCAGCGTTGCTGGTCAGACAAGTAATAATGGCTACACCTTC.

This clone occurred once. J is TRBJ1-5 and V is TRBV7-9; a weak D match, TRBD1 (5 bases). Germline V gene sequence: CDR1 SEHNR, CDR2 FQNEAQ (reference sequence). Trimming took off 5 bases at V and 0 bases at J, with 14 bases between the two ends. The CDR3 has 16 amino acids. The DNA for the CDR3 is TGTGCCAGCAGCCCAATTACGGGGGATAGCAATCAGCCCCAGCATTTT. Translating gives CASSPITGDSNQPQHF. Combining the CDR3 with reference TRBV7-9 and TRBJ1-5 gives the whole variable domain DTGVSQNPRHKITKRGQNVTFRCDPISEHNRLYWYRQTLGQGPEFLTYFQNEAQLEKSRLLSDRFSAERPKGSFSTLEIQRTEQGDSAMYLCASSPITGDSNQPQHFGDGTRLSIL.